Below, one T cell receptor (beta chain) is given with its context. The V end lost 5 bases, the J end lost 1 base, and 12 bases lay between the germline ends. This CDR3 has 15 amino acids. Germline-derived CDR1 and CDR2 are SEHNR and FQNEAQ (reference sequence). This entry is derived from a study of control samples from healthy donors and cancer patients. Sequenced by immunoSEQ multiplex PCR; TCRdb stores in-frame clones only, minus some. The sample lists 110,000 or so clones, about nine tenths seen once, with roughly 4% in the top ten. This chain connects TRBV7-9 to TRBJ1-3; no clear D gene. Sequenced sample: blood. The source is a human donor in good health. The donor label of this sample is uncertain. The CDR3 DNA reads as TGTGCCAGCAGCCCCACCGTGAGGTCTGGAAACACCATATATTTT. Protein product: CASSPTVRSGNTIYF.